These 19 T cell receptor beta chains came from one sample sequenced in a study of naive and memory T cell subsets. Study-wide results and caveats: Naive repertoires, especially CD8, held a few larger clonotypes, possibly memory cells re-expressing CD45RA.

These receptors have no known antigen. Both TRBC1 and TRBC2 were covered by a beta constant-region primer of two equimolar oligonucleotides. Four rounds of PCR amplified the ligated cDNA using nested alpha and beta constant-region primers plus SP2. In TCRdb, the UMI-ligation and nested PCR reads were re-called with MiXCR into one record per CDR3 protein. The sample consists of around 160,000 distinct CDR3 sequences, 20% to 25% of them appearing once. The material sequenced was naive CD4+ T cells from blood. The receptors originated from a human donor in good health.

In this sample, this clonotype turned up a few times. The chain employs TRBV20-1 and TRBJ1-2, with D hard to call. In germline, CDR1 is DFQATT, CDR2 SNEGSKA (reference sequence). V dropped 0 bases and J dropped 5 bases, with 7 bases sitting between them. CDR3 size: 12 residues. The CDR3 bases are TGCAGTGCTAGAGACGGAGCTTATGGCTACACCTTC. Encoded protein: CSARDGAYGYTF.

The chain couples TRBV28 to TRBJ1-1; D possibly corresponds to TRBD1 (5 bases). The CDR3 contains 12 residues. The germline gives CDR1 MDHEN, CDR2 SYDVKM. Trimming cost V 6 bases and J 11 bases, with 16 bases left between them. This CDR3 is CASSAQGQFAFF. The CDR3 DNA follows: TGTGCCAGCAGCGCCCAGGGCCAATTTGCTTTCTTT.

The V gene is TRBV20-1, the J gene TRBJ2-1; D unclear. This CDR3 contains 14 residues. Deletions cut 2 bases from V and 5 bases from J, with 13 bases between. Germline values: CDR1 DFQATT, CDR2 SNEGSKA (reference sequence). The DNA of the CDR3 is TGCAGTGCTAGACTACCGGTGCCCAACAATGAGCAGTTCTTC. Translation: CSARLPVPNNEQFF.

The gene calls are TRBV12-3 or TRBV12-4 and TRBJ2-5; D not certain. This CDR3 is 13 amino acids long. V lost 3 bases and J 5 bases, leaving 10 bases between the germline ends. CDR3 nucleotides: TGTGCCAGCAGTTTTATGCGTCTGGAGACCCAGTACTTC. This gives the protein CASSFMRLETQYF.

The V call is TRBV5-1, the J call TRBJ2-7; no clear D gene. The V end lost 2 bases, the J end lost 2 bases, and 11 bases lay between the germline ends. CDR3 size: 14 residues. Germline lookup yields CDR1 SGHRS and CDR2 YFSETQ. The CDR3 loop reads CASSFGANPYEQYF. The CDR3 nucleotides are TGCGCCAGCAGCTTCGGCGCCAATCCCTACGAGCAGTACTTC.

This chain links TRBV3-1 with TRBJ1-5; D ambiguous. The CDR3 consists of 13 residues. The germline gives CDR1 LGHDT, CDR2 YNNKEL (reference sequence). Trimming stripped 2 bases from V and 4 bases from J, with 6 bases between. The chain's CDR3 is CASSQQRNQPQHF. In nucleotides, the CDR3 is TGTGCCAGCAGCCAACAGCGAAATCAGCCCCAGCATTTT.

In this sample, this clonotype turned up many times. The chain couples TRBV14 to TRBJ2-2; possibly TRBD2 for D (5 bases). CDR1 is SGHDN and CDR2 is FVKESK in the germline V gene. The V end was cut by 1 base, the J end by 6 bases, with 12 bases between. CDR3 length: 15 residues. The CDR3, as DNA: TGTGCCAGCAGCCAAGCCGGGATTGGGGCCGGGGAGCTGTTTTTT. Its protein is CASSQAGIGAGELFF.

V usage is TRBV5-1 and J usage is TRBJ2-5; tentatively, D is TRBD1 (5 bases). Trimming removed 0 bases at V and 1 base at J, with 10 bases between. CDR1 and CDR2 (germline): SGHRS, YFSETQ. The CDR3 has 15 residues. The CDR3 DNA reads as TGCGCCAGCAGCTTGGGTTTCAGGGCCCAAGAGACCCAGTACTTC. This codes for CASSLGFRAQETQYF.

This clonotype was observed at least ten times. The J gene is TRBJ2-1, the V gene TRBV28; D is uncertain. CDR3 length: 14 amino acids. CDR1 MDHEN and CDR2 SYDVKM come from the germline V gene. Trimming left V 6 bases short and J 0 bases short, with 9 bases between. The CDR3 loop is CASREYSSYNEQFF. CDR3 nucleotides: TGTGCCAGCAGGGAGTACAGCTCCTACAATGAGCAGTTCTTC.

This clonotype was seen only a few times. The chain has TRBV20-1 and TRBJ2-7; 7 bases are shared with TRBD1. CDR1 is DFQATT, CDR2 SNEGSKA, per germline (reference sequence). This CDR3 spans 14 amino acids. The junction had 8 bases not matched to a gene; V was cut back by 3 bases and J by 3 bases. This chain's CDR3 is CSASPTGNLYEQYF. The CDR3 region has the DNA TGCAGTGCTAGCCCGACAGGGAACCTCTACGAGCAGTACTTC.

This chain connects TRBV7-2 to TRBJ1-2; tentative D call: TRBD1 (6 bases). From germline, CDR1 is SGHTA and CDR2 FQGNSA. V lost 5 bases, J lost 7 bases, and 20 bases lay in between. This CDR3 region has 15 residues. Here the CDR3 reads CASSRLGGGGGGYTF. The CDR3 nucleotides are TGTGCCAGCAGCCGTCTAGGGGGGGGCGGCGGTGGCTACACCTTC.

The chain links TRBV25-1 to TRBJ2-5, with D uncertain. The V and J ends lost 3 bases and 0 bases respectively, with 8 bases between them. The CDR3 is 14 amino acids. The V gene's germline CDR1 is MGHDK and CDR2 SYGVNS. The CDR3 sequence: CASSEFTNQETQYF. The DNA for the CDR3 is TGTGCCAGCAGTGAGTTCACCAACCAAGAGACCCAGTACTTC. Full variable domain (rest looked up from reference TRBV25-1 and TRBJ2-5): EADIYQTPRYLVIGTGKKITLECSQTMGHDKMYWYQQDPGMELHLIHYSYGVNSTEKGDLSSESTVSRIRTEHFPLTLESARPSHTSQYLCASSEFTNQETQYFGPGTRLLVL.

The genes are TRBV29-1 and TRBJ1-5; 8 bases fit TRBD1. V dropped 6 bases and J dropped 4; count of bases not matched to a gene: 5. The CDR3 runs to 13 residues. Germline V gene data show CDR1 as SQVTM and CDR2 as ANQGSEA. The CDR3 DNA sequence: TGCAGCGTCACGGACAGGGAGAATCAGCCCCAGCATTTT. Translated, it gives CSVTDRENQPQHF.

J is TRBJ1-6 and V is TRBV3-1; maybe TRBD1 (5 bases). Per the germline V gene, CDR1 is LGHDT and CDR2 is YNNKEL (reference sequence). V gave up 3 bases and J gave up 1 base, with 10 bases separating them. The CDR3 extends over 16 amino acids. CDR3 residues: CASSHGQGSYNSPLHF. The CDR3 DNA is TGTGCCAGCAGCCATGGTCAGGGTTCCTATAATTCACCCCTCCACTTT.

This clonotype was detected only a few times. The rearrangement uses TRBV6-2 or TRBV6-3 and TRBJ1-5; 7 positions agree with TRBD1. J lost 2 bases, V lost 0 bases, and 1 base had no gene match. The CDR3 has 15 amino acids. Per the germline V gene, CDR1 is MNHEY and CDR2 is SVGEGT. In DNA form, the CDR3 reads TGTGCCAGCAGTTACTCCGACAGGGGCAATCAGCCCCAGCATTTT. This codes for CASSYSDRGNQPQHF.

A few counts support this clonotype. This chain links TRBV20-1 with TRBJ2-7; 9 bases are shared with TRBD1. The V segment lost 2 bases and the J segment 5 bases; nucleotides outside the gene matches: 7. The CDR3 extends over 14 amino acids. Germline loops: CDR1 DFQATT, CDR2 SNEGSKA (reference sequence). This CDR3 reads CSARRTGASDEQYF. In DNA, the CDR3 is TGCAGTGCTAGACGGACAGGGGCAAGCGACGAGCAGTACTTC.

The chain combines TRBV28 with TRBJ1-6; TRBD1 agrees at 8 bases. This CDR3 comprises 16 residues. V shed 5 bases and J 7 bases; nucleotides not matched to a gene: 10. Germline-derived CDR1 and CDR2 are MDHEN and SYDVKM. CDR3 coding DNA: TGTGCCAGCAGTCCCCGTACTGGACAGGGAAATTCACCCCTCCACTTT. It yields the protein CASSPRTGQGNSPLHF.

This clonotype was seen once. This chain joins TRBV6-1 and TRBJ2-7; D is uncertain. CDR3 size: 12 residues. CDR1 and CDR2 from the germline V gene are MNHNS and SASEGT. The V end was cut by 5 bases, the J end by 6 bases, with 11 bases between. CDR3 region: CASSPSGFEQYF. The CDR3 bases are TGTGCCAGCAGTCCGTCAGGATTCGAGCAGTACTTC.

The chain carries TRBV3-1 and TRBJ2-1; 12 nucleotides match TRBD2. Germline CDR1 is LGHDT and CDR2 is YNNKEL (reference sequence). The CDR3 runs to 14 residues. Germline trimming cut 3 bases from V and 8 bases from J; bases unmatched to any gene: 2. DNA of the CDR3: TGTGCCAGCAGCCAGACTAGCGGGAGACATGAGCAGTTCTTC. It encodes CASSQTSGRHEQFF.